This is a list of T cell receptor beta chains from one sample in a study of technical replicates of blood from a handful of donors. Only in-frame clones appear in the TCRdb table, and some are missing; sequencing was by immunoSEQ multiplex PCR. The table shows about 68,000 clones, with approximately 97% occurring only once. Sequencing used T cells isolated from PBMCs. The receptors shown here come from a human donor in good health. Both conserved end residues are part of each CDR3. A D gene is named only where the DNA matches it firmly. Some rows mark clone size as missing; the rest say once, few, many or name a class of expanded clone.

d_call clone_size j_call v_call cdr3_aa cdr3_nt
TRBD2 - TRBJ2-5 TRBV5-4 CASSSGLAETQYF TGTGCCAGCAGCTCGGGACTAGCTGAGACCCAGTACTTC
- - TRBJ2-5 TRBV6-6 CASSYAPVGAETQYF TGTGCCAGCAGTTATGCCCCCGTGGGGGCAGAGACCCAGTACTTC
- - TRBJ2-1 TRBV30 CAWGQFFRGVNEQFF TGTGCCTGGGGACAGTTCTTTCGCGGAGTTAATGAGCAGTTCTTC
- - TRBJ2-5 TRBV6-1 CASSEAGLQETQYF TGTGCCAGCAGTGAAGCGGGCTTGCAAGAGACCCAGTACTTC
TRBD1 - TRBJ1-1 TRBV7-9 CATVGTGYGNTEAFF TGTGCCACCGTAGGGACAGGCTATGGGAACACTGAAGCTTTCTTT
- - TRBJ2-2 TRBV2 CASSGHGELFF TGTGCCAGCAGTGGACACGGGGAGCTGTTTTTT
TRBD2 few TRBJ2-1 TRBV4-1 CASSQKLLAGEYNEQFF TGCGCCAGCAGCCAAAAGCTACTAGCGGGGGAATACAATGAGCAGTTCTTC
- - TRBJ2-7 TRBV9 CASSASGQYFEQYF TGTGCCAGCAGCGCGTCCGGACAGTACTTCGAGCAGTACTTC
- - TRBJ2-3 TRBV5-6 CASSPDQTGDTQYF TGTGCCAGCAGCCCTGACCAAACGGGGGATACGCAGTATTTT
- - TRBJ2-2 TRBV27 CASSSPTGAHVLTGELFF TGTGCCAGCAGTAGCCCCACTGGGGCTCACGTACTGACCGGGGAGCTGTTTTTT
TRBD1 once TRBJ2-7 TRBV9 CASSRGQDTYEQYF TGTGCCAGCAGCCGCGGACAGGATACCTACGAGCAGTACTTC
- once TRBJ2-7 TRBV11-3 CASSLAGAYEQYF TGTGCCAGCAGCTTAGCAGGGGCCTACGAGCAGTACTTC
TRBD1 - TRBJ1-2 TRBV2 CASMDRVGYGYTF TGTGCCAGCATGGACAGGGTCGGGTATGGCTACACCTTC
- - TRBJ2-3 TRBV7-9 CASSLLSQGYTDTQYF TGTGCCAGCAGCTTGCTCAGTCAGGGGTACACAGATACGCAGTATTTT
- once TRBJ1-2 TRBV11-1 CASRGQTNYGYTF TGTGCCAGCAGAGGACAGACTAACTATGGCTACACCTTC
- - TRBJ2-5 TRBV7-8 CASSLAHRDTPETQYF TGTGCCAGCAGCTTAGCCCACAGAGATACCCCAGAGACCCAGTACTTC
TRBD2 - TRBJ2-5 TRBV5-4 CASSWTSGDQETQYF TGTGCCAGCAGCTGGACTAGCGGAGACCAAGAGACCCAGTACTTC
TRBD2 - TRBJ2-7 TRBV27 CASSLEGTSGTYEQYF TGTGCCAGCAGTTTAGAGGGGACTAGCGGAACCTACGAGCAGTACTTC
TRBD1 - TRBJ1-4 TRBV7-9 CASSPTGTGREKLFF TGTGCCAGCAGCCCAACCGGGACAGGGCGGGAAAAACTGTTTTTT
- - TRBJ2-1 TRBV9 CASSASTFTYEQFF TGTGCCAGCAGCGCCTCCACTTTTACTTATGAGCAGTTCTTC
TRBD1 - TRBJ1-2 TRBV6-1 CASSEGTGAHSNTF TGTGCCAGCAGTGAGGGGACAGGGGCCCACAGTAACACCTTC
- - TRBJ2-3 TRBV28 CASNPGFIVDTQYF TGTGCCAGCAACCCAGGGTTTATTGTGGATACGCAGTATTTT
- - TRBJ2-5 TRBV21-1 CATMLLAGIGETQYF TGTGCCACAATGCTACTAGCGGGAATTGGAGAGACCCAGTACTTC